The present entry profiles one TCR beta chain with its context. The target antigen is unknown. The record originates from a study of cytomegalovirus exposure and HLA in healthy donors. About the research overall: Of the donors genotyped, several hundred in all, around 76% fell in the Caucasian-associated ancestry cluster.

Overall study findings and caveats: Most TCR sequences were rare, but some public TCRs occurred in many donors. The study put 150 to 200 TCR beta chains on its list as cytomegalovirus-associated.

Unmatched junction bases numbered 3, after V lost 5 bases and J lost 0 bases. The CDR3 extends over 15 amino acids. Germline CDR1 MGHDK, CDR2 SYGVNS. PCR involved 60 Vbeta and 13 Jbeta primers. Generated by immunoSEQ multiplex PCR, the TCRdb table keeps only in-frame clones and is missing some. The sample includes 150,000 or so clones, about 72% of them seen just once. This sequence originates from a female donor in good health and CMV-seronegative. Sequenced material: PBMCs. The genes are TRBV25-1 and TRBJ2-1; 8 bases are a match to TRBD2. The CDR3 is CASSLAGLSYNEQFF. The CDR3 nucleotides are TGTGCCAGCAGTTTAGCGGGGCTCTCCTACAATGAGCAGTTCTTC.